Listed below are T cell receptor beta chains from one sample, sequenced in a study of T cell changes during pregnancy in multiple sclerosis. This table comes from immunoSEQ multiplex PCR, and its TCRdb copy is limited to in-frame clones, with some not included. Of tens of thousands of clones listed, around 92% are singletons. The sample was CD4+ T cells from peripheral blood mononuclear cells, taken in the second trimester of pregnancy. The receptors stem from a female donor with multiple sclerosis, enrolled in a pregnancy study. CDR3s include the opening cysteine and the closing phenylalanine or tryptophan. The D gene is left open where the match is weak. Only part of the rows carry a size: once, few, many, or a class if the clone is expanded.

clone_size | j_call | cdr3_length | v_call | d_call | cdr3_aa | cdr3_nt
NA | TRBJ2-2 | 13 | TRBV11-2 | NA | CASSLMSTGELFF | TGTGCCAGCAGCTTAATGAGCACCGGGGAGCTGTTTTTT
NA | TRBJ1-1 | 14 | TRBV6-5 | NA | CASSSPSRGTEAFF | TGTGCCAGCAGTTCCCCATCCAGGGGTACTGAAGCTTTCTTT
NA | TRBJ1-2 | 14 | TRBV15 | TRBD1 | CATSRDMTGYGYTF | TGTGCCACCAGCAGAGATATGACAGGGTATGGCTACACCTTC
NA | TRBJ1-1 | 14 | TRBV6-5 | NA | CASSYQGHTTEAFF | TGTGCCAGCAGTTACCAGGGTCATACCACTGAAGCTTTCTTT
NA | TRBJ1-4 | 15 | TRBV5-1 | NA | CASSAQGQPEGKLFF | TGCGCCAGCAGCGCCCAGGGACAACCAGAGGGAAAACTGTTTTTT
NA | TRBJ2-7 | 13 | TRBV19 | NA | CASSLRGSYEQYF | TGTGCCAGTAGTCTCCGGGGATCCTACGAGCAGTACTTC
NA | TRBJ2-1 | 13 | TRBV5-1 | NA | CASSSSTLNEQFF | TGCGCCAGCAGCTCCTCGACTCTCAATGAGCAGTTCTTC
NA | TRBJ2-1 | 19 | TRBV27 | TRBD2 | CASSLWGTSGSSSYNEQFF | TGTGCCAGCAGTTTATGGGGGACTAGCGGGTCCAGCTCCTACAATGAGCAGTTCTTC
NA | TRBJ1-1 | 14 | TRBV6-5 | NA | CASSYGGPNTEAFF | TGTGCCAGCAGTTATGGAGGACCGAATACTGAAGCTTTCTTT
NA | TRBJ2-2 | 16 | TRBV6-1 | NA | CASSESYGSFTGELFF | TGTGCCAGCAGTGAAAGCTACGGGAGTTTCACCGGGGAGCTGTTTTTT
NA | TRBJ1-5 | 13 | TRBV30 | NA | CAWSWEGNQPQHF | TGTGCCTGGAGTTGGGAGGGCAATCAGCCCCAGCATTTT
NA | TRBJ1-5 | 15 | TRBV18 | NA | CASSPAPGAVGPQHF | TGTGCCAGCTCACCAGCCCCTGGGGCGGTAGGACCCCAGCATTTT
NA | TRBJ2-7 | 15 | TRBV7-9 | TRBD2 | CASSLGSGNNYEQYF | TGTGCCAGCAGCTTAGGGAGCGGGAACAACTACGAGCAGTACTTC
NA | TRBJ1-1 | 14 | TRBV5-1 | NA | CASNLDPGAFEAFF | TGCGCCAGCAACTTGGATCCAGGGGCTTTTGAAGCTTTCTTT
NA | TRBJ1-1 | 14 | TRBV19 | TRBD1 | CASSTGTDGTEAFF | TGTGCCAGTAGTACGGGGACAGATGGCACTGAAGCTTTCTTT
NA | TRBJ1-1 | 13 | TRBV5-1 | NA | CASSLLGSEEAFF | TGCGCCAGCAGCTTGCTGGGGAGTGAAGAAGCTTTCTTT
once | TRBJ1-5 | 13 | TRBV5-5 | NA | CASSLEPNQPQHF | TGTGCCAGCAGCCTGGAGCCTAATCAGCCCCAGCATTTT